This TCR beta chain comes out of a study of cytomegalovirus exposure and HLA in healthy donors. The data were produced by immunoSEQ multiplex PCR, yet TCRdb's version contains in-frame clones alone and is incomplete. The sample holds more than 200,000 clones, around 91% seen once. This clone was counted a single time. The antigen remains unidentified. Overall study results and limits: A few of the chains that were CMV-associated were confirmed in vitro to be specific for CMV antigens. The investigators catalogued 164 TCR beta chains as cytomegalovirus-associated. In a later analysis, first-cohort TCR clusters were found to tend to co-occur in the roughly 120 validation repertoires.

V was pared by 4 bases and J by 11 bases, with 17 bases between. CDR1 and CDR2 from the germline V gene are MNHNS and SASEGT. The CDR3 consists of 13 residues. Sequenced input: PBMCs. This receptor was taken from a woman in her 30s in good health and CMV-seronegative. V usage is TRBV6-1 and J usage is TRBJ1-1; D is possibly TRBD1 (5 bases). The CDR3 region has the DNA TGTGCCAGCAGTGGGGTGGGGCCGCGGGGGGCTTTCTTT. As protein: CASSGVGPRGAFF.